What follows is one TCR beta chain and its context. As yet, its antigen is unknown. The data belong to a study of shared clonotypes between healthy human individuals. Study observations and caveats: What limited the represented genetic and exposure-history diversity was the small number of donors.

The CDR3 contains 14 residues. Germline V gives CDR1 SEHNR, CDR2 FQNEAQ (reference sequence). V lost 5 bases and J 4 bases, leaving 14 bases between the germline ends. Sequencing used immunoSEQ multiplex PCR; TCRdb keeps in-frame clones, though not all of them. The sample includes about 2.4 million clones, approximately 94% of them seen just once. J is TRBJ2-5 and V is TRBV7-9, with D possibly matching TRBD1 (5 bases). The TCR was taken from a man aged 18 to 35 in good health. What was sequenced was naive CD4+ T cells sorted from blood. Subset specified: CD45RA+ positively selected. This chain's CDR3 is CASSTELGLETQYF. The CDR3, as DNA: TGTGCCAGCAGCACCGAATTGGGGCTAGAGACCCAGTACTTC. Drawing the rest from reference TRBV7-9 and TRBJ2-5, the complete variable domain is DTGVSQNPRHKITKRGQNVTFRCDPISEHNRLYWYRQTLGQGPEFLTYFQNEAQLEKSRLLSDRFSAERPKGSFSTLEIQRTEQGDSAMYLCASSTELGLETQYFGPGTRLLVL.